This T cell receptor beta chain was identified in a study of cytomegalovirus exposure and HLA in healthy donors. Study-wide results and limits: Within an earlier analysis, most TCR beta V segments proved productive either about 90% or about 30% of the time. A few V segments could not be told apart, such as TRBV6-2 and TRBV6-3, and were left out. Published work reported that the classifier diagnosed cytomegalovirus status with high specificity and sensitivity. Sequences of the TCR beta chain were said to predict the HLA-A and HLA-B alleles of most subjects accurately.

CDR1 SGHTA and CDR2 FQGTGA come from the germline V gene. The CDR3 extends over 14 amino acids. The trim removed 0 bases at V and 8 bases at J, leaving 6 bases unmatched. Primers: 60 Vbeta forward and 13 Jbeta reverse. Produced via immunoSEQ multiplex PCR; TCRdb's table is partial and in-frame only. The sample records over 75,000 clones, 86% being singletons. Turning to this clone: The antigen is undetermined.

The chain is built from TRBV7-3 and TRBJ1-2; 7 bases align to TRBD1. This TCR derives from a man aged 25-45 years in good health and CMV-seropositive. The sample comprised PBMCs. The CDR3 protein is CASSLTRDREGYTF. DNA for the CDR3: TGTGCCAGCAGCTTAACTCGAGACAGGGAAGGCTACACCTTC.